This passage covers 16 T cell receptor beta chains from one sample sequenced in a study of blood T cells in healthy people across ages. With a J-beta primer mix and a sample-barcoded 5' primer, a second PCR ran about 7 to 12 cycles. A single record per CDR3 protein comes from TCRdb applying MiXCR to the 5' RACE reads. The sample comprises around 800,000 distinct CDR3 sequences, around 45% of which are singletons, and about a fifth rests with the top ten. Sequencing was done on a sample of blood. The receptors were gathered from a man aged 55 to 70 in good health.

In its sample, this clonotype was seen a few times. This chain joins TRBV29-1 and TRBJ2-7; 10 bases are a match to TRBD1. Trimming took 4 bases from V and 4 from J; bases not matched to a gene: 4. This CDR3 is 13 amino acids long. The V gene's germline CDR1 is SQVTM and CDR2 ANQGSEA. The CDR3 bases are TGCAGCGTTGCTCGGGACAGGGGATACGAGCAGTACTTC. Protein product: CSVARDRGYEQYF.

The chain is built from TRBV5-4 and TRBJ1-6; D unclear. The CDR3 is 16 residues long. The germline V gene encodes CDR1 SGHNT and CDR2 YYREEE (reference sequence). V was pared by 6 bases and J by 8 bases, with 21 bases between. CDR3 sequence (DNA): TGTGCCAGCACCAATGACCCCGGACGGTACGATTCACCCCTCCACTTT. This encodes CASTNDPGRYDSPLHF.

This clonotype has just a few counts. The rearrangement links TRBV28 to TRBJ2-3, with D perhaps matching TRBD1 (5 bases). Per the germline V gene, CDR1 is MDHEN and CDR2 is SYDVKM. With 5 bases removed from V and 0 bases from J, the gap between germline ends came to 6 bases. The CDR3 totals 13 residues. CDR3 protein: CASSAGSTDTQYF. Written as DNA, the CDR3 is TGTGCCAGCAGTGCAGGGAGCACAGATACGCAGTATTTT.

This clonotype was detected only a few times. This rearrangement joins TRBV6-2 or TRBV6-3 to TRBJ2-1; possibly TRBD2 for D (6 bases). Germline loops: CDR1 MNHEY, CDR2 SVGEGT. Trimming left V 6 bases short and J 0 bases short, with 12 bases between. The CDR3 length is 15 residues. CDR3 in amino acids: CASSARESSYNEQFF. CDR3 coding DNA: TGTGCCAGCAGCGCCCGGGAGAGCTCCTACAATGAGCAGTTCTTC.

The CDR3 coding sequence is TGTGCCAGCACCGCGGGGGGGCAGGGCACAGATACGCAGTATTTT. It encodes CASTAGGQGTDTQYF. This chain joins TRBV6-2 or TRBV6-3 and TRBJ2-3, with 9 bases lining up with TRBD2. The CDR3 length is 15 residues. V shed 7 bases, J shed 1 base, and the junction held 6 bases outside the gene matches. CDR1 and CDR2 from the germline V gene are MNHEY and SVGEGT.

This clonotype has just a few counts. This sequence joins TRBV29-1 and TRBJ1-2, with D possibly being TRBD1 (5 bases). CDR1 and CDR2 from the germline V gene are SQVTM and ANQGSEA. This CDR3 has 13 residues. Trimming left V 4 bases short and J 2 bases short, with 11 bases between. The CDR3 DNA reads TGCAGCGTTGTAGCAGGGTGGAACTATGGCTACACCTTC. This codes for CSVVAGWNYGYTF.

J is TRBJ2-6 and V is TRBV20-1; no clear D gene. This CDR3 region has 16 residues. Germline CDR1 reads DFQATT; CDR2 reads SNEGSKA (reference sequence). The V gene lost 0 bases and the J gene lost 0 bases, with 9 bases spanning the gap. As DNA, the CDR3 is TGCAGTGCTAGAGACTCGGGCCCCTCTGGGGCCAACGTCCTGACTTTC. Translated, it gives CSARDSGPSGANVLTF.

The chain combines TRBV20-1 with TRBJ2-1, with D tentatively TRBD2 (6 bases). CDR1 and CDR2 from the germline V gene are DFQATT and SNEGSKA (reference sequence). This CDR3 contains 13 residues. V was shortened by 6 bases and J by 7 bases, with 16 bases between the two germline ends. CDR3 amino acids: CSARRASPNEQFF. CDR3 coding DNA: TGCAGTGCCCGGAGGGCTAGCCCAAATGAGCAGTTCTTC.

The genes are TRBV20-1 and TRBJ2-7; tentative D call: TRBD1 (6 bases). The CDR3 length is 14 residues. Germline V CDR1 and CDR2: DFQATT, SNEGSKA (reference sequence). V was clipped by 3 bases and J by 2 bases, with 14 bases between them. CDR3 coding DNA: TGCAGTGCTAGGAAGGCAGGGGACCCCTACGAGCAGTACTTC. Translating gives CSARKAGDPYEQYF.

This clonotype has a count of ten or more. The rearrangement links TRBV29-1 to TRBJ2-7, with 7 bases aligning to TRBD2. This CDR3 spans 14 amino acids. V trimming: 4 bases; J trimming: 3 bases; junction bases outside the gene matches: 9. In germline, CDR1 is SQVTM, CDR2 ANQGSEA. Here the CDR3 reads CSVGGGRNGYEQYF. The CDR3 coding sequence is TGCAGCGTTGGCGGGGGTCGGAACGGCTACGAGCAGTACTTC.

Of note for this clonotype: A much larger clone lies a single base off, so this may be a read error. V gene TRBV4-3 combines with J gene TRBJ2-7; weak D call: TRBD1 (6 bases). The CDR3 contains 13 residues. CDR1 and CDR2 (germline): LGHNA, YSLEER. The V end was cut by 4 bases, the J end by 5 bases, with 12 bases between. CDR3 region: CASSLHRAHEQYF. The CDR3 nucleotides read TGCGCCAGCAGCCTGCACAGGGCCCACGAGCAGTACTTC.

This clonotype was counted once. The V and J genes are TRBV2 and TRBJ2-3; TRBD2 matches at 7 bases. Germline CDR1 is SNHLY and CDR2 is FYNNEI. The CDR3 totals 15 residues. V lost 4 bases to trimming and J lost 2 bases; unmatched junction nucleotides: 6. The CDR3 DNA follows: TGTGCCAGCAGTGTTAGCGGGTCAACCACAGATACGCAGTATTTT. Encoded protein: CASSVSGSTTDTQYF.

This CDR3 reads CASSRTSGGELFF. The DNA of the CDR3 is TGTGCCAGCAGTCGGACTAGCGGCGGGGAGCTGTTTTTT. The chain joins TRBV12-3 or TRBV12-4 to TRBJ2-2, with 10 bases matching TRBD2. The length of the CDR3 is 13 residues. J gave up 7 bases and V 5 bases, and 1 base lay outside the gene matches.

The count of this clonotype is one. This chain uses TRBV11-2 with TRBJ2-1, with D uncertain. Germline-derived CDR1 and CDR2 are SGHAT and FQNNGV. The CDR3 spans 14 residues. Trimming shortened V by 5 bases and J by 7 bases, and 15 bases separated the two germline ends. The CDR3 bases are TGTGCCAGCAGCCCCCGCCCGGGTGGGAATGAGCAGTTCTTC. This encodes CASSPRPGGNEQFF.

The V call is TRBV7-2, the J call TRBJ2-6; possibly TRBD1 for D (6 bases). This CDR3 comprises 14 residues. Germline CDR1 reads SGHTA; CDR2 reads FQGNSA. Deletions cut 1 base from V and 9 bases from J, with 10 bases between. CDR3: CASSLGWDNNVLTF. CDR3 DNA: TGTGCCAGCAGCTTAGGTTGGGACAACAACGTCCTGACTTTC.

This clonotype was seen more than once but under ten times. This chain links TRBV9 with TRBJ2-5; D is tentatively TRBD1 or TRBD2 (5 bases each). From germline, CDR1 is SGDLS and CDR2 YYNGEE. Between the trimmed V and J ends, which lost 4 bases and 1 base, there was a span of 17 bases. This CDR3 region has 16 residues. The DNA for the CDR3 is TGTGCCAGCAGCAAAGGTTACTCAGGGAGCCAAGAGACCCAGTACTTC. This translates into CASSKGYSGSQETQYF.